Listed here are 21 T cell receptor beta chains from one sample, sequenced in a study of control samples from healthy donors and cancer patients. Assay: immunoSEQ multiplex PCR; the TCRdb copy retains only in-frame clones and omits some. The sample includes about 22,000 clones, 75% to 85% of them seen just once. The sample taken for sequencing was PBMCs. These receptor sequences come from a man aged 60 to 75 with head and neck cancer.

The chain carries TRBV5-6 and TRBJ1-1; D uncertain. The CDR3 extends over 13 amino acids. CDR1 SGHDT and CDR2 YYEEEE come from the germline V gene. The V and J ends lost 0 bases and 1 base respectively, with 4 bases between them. The CDR3 sequence is CASSLVRNTEAFF. CDR3 DNA sequence: TGTGCCAGCAGCTTGGTCAGGAACACTGAAGCTTTCTTT.

For the CDR3, the DNA is TGTGCCAGCGCGGGTCTAGCGGGAGGGACTGAGCAGTTCTTC. Residues: CASAGLAGGTEQFF. V is TRBV9 and J is TRBJ2-1, with 12 positions matching TRBD2. CDR1 is SGDLS, CDR2 YYNGEE, per germline. The CDR3 sequence is 14 residues long. After removal of 7 bases from V and 9 bases from J, the junction contained 8 bases not matched to a gene.

A remark on this clone: This sample also contains other DNA sequences that code for the same CDR3. CDR3 DNA sequence: TGTGCCAGCAGCACGGGACAGGGCGCTAATGAAAAACTGTTTTTT. Translating it yields CASSTGQGANEKLFF. V and J are TRBV9 and TRBJ1-4, with TRBD1 matching over 9 bases. Looked up from germline, CDR1 is SGDLS and CDR2 is YYNGEE. J lost 3 bases, V lost 4 bases, and 4 bases had no gene match. This CDR3 has 15 amino acids.

The genes are TRBV12-3 or TRBV12-4 and TRBJ2-7; D might be TRBD2 (6 bases). This CDR3 comprises 11 residues. V lost 5 bases and J lost 7, with 9 bases in between. The chain's CDR3 is CASSTGLEQYF. DNA of the CDR3: TGTGCCAGCAGTACGGGACTGGAGCAGTACTTC.

The chain couples TRBV12-3 or TRBV12-4 to TRBJ2-5; weak D call: TRBD2 (5 bases). With 3 bases removed from V and 5 bases from J, the gap between germline ends came to 10 bases. This CDR3 contains 13 residues. Here the CDR3 DNA reads TGTGCCAGCAGTTTGGGAGTCGTGGAGACCCAGTACTTC. It specifies CASSLGVVETQYF.

This chain links TRBV2 with TRBJ2-7; 8 bases agree with TRBD2. V lost 4 bases and J lost 2; bases outside the gene matches: 13. The germline gives CDR1 SNHLY, CDR2 FYNNEI. The CDR3 is made up of 17 amino acids. This chain's CDR3 is CASSVAGWGREAYEQYF. The CDR3 DNA is TGTGCCAGCAGTGTGGCAGGATGGGGGCGGGAGGCCTACGAGCAGTACTTC.

This clone appeared a few times. This sequence joins TRBV3-1 (or the pseudogene TRBV3-2) and TRBJ1-5; the D gene is possibly TRBD1 (6 bases). Germline assignment: CDR1 LGHDT and CDR2 YNNKEL (reference sequence). This CDR3 is 14 amino acids long. V shed 3 bases and J shed 2 bases, with 8 bases lying between them. CDR3 in amino acids: CASSHRGGNQPQHF. The CDR3 DNA reads TGTGCCAGCAGCCACAGGGGAGGCAATCAGCCCCAGCATTTT.

The rearrangement links TRBV5-8 to TRBJ2-3; TRBD1 is a possible D gene (5 bases). Trimming removed 1 base from V and 4 bases from J, with 10 bases in between. The CDR3 has 14 residues. Germline assignment: CDR1 SGHTS and CDR2 YDEGEE. CDR3 sequence reads: CASSLYGHSDTQYF. DNA for the CDR3: TGTGCCAGCAGCTTGTATGGACACTCAGATACGCAGTATTTT.

This clone has a handful of counts. V is TRBV27 and J is TRBJ1-1; D might be TRBD1 (5 bases). The length of the CDR3 is 14 residues. The V gene's germline CDR1 is MNHEY and CDR2 SMNVEV (reference sequence). V shed 7 bases and J shed 8 bases, with 20 bases lying between them. The CDR3 DNA follows: TGTGCCAGCAAGAGGGGCCAGTCGTCGTCCGAAGCTTTCTTT. It is translated as CASKRGQSSSEAFF.

The J gene is TRBJ1-1, the V gene TRBV18, with 7 bases lining up with TRBD1. Unmatched junction bases numbered 7, after V lost 6 bases and J lost 3 bases. This CDR3 contains 14 residues. Germline V gives CDR1 KGHSH, CDR2 LQKENI. This chain's CDR3 is CASSSTGRDTEAFF. The CDR3, as DNA: TGTGCCAGCTCCTCGACAGGGAGGGACACTGAAGCTTTCTTT.

This sequence joins TRBV27 and TRBJ2-3; maybe TRBD2 (6 bases). The germline V gene encodes CDR1 MNHEY and CDR2 SMNVEV (reference sequence). This CDR3 is built from 14 residues. V was cut by 4 bases and J by 2 bases, with 10 bases left in between. As DNA, the CDR3 is TGTGCCAGCAGTTGGGGGGACGTCACAGATACGCAGTATTTT. Its translation is CASSWGDVTDTQYF.

V is TRBV9 and J is TRBJ2-5; 10 positions agree with TRBD1. CDR1 is SGDLS and CDR2 is YYNGEE in the germline V gene. V lost 4 bases to trimming and J lost 5 bases; unmatched junction nucleotides: 5. The CDR3 spans 14 residues. The CDR3: CASSLRTGGETQYF. CDR3 in DNA: TGTGCCAGCAGCCTACGGACAGGGGGGGAGACCCAGTACTTC.

The chain links TRBV9 to TRBJ1-1; D is ambiguous. The CDR3 covers 14 residues. Germline V gene lookup returns CDR1 SGDLS and CDR2 YYNGEE. V lost 3 bases to trimming and J lost 0 bases, with 9 bases between them. In nucleotides, the CDR3 is TGTGCCAGCAGCGATTCTAGGGTGAACACTGAAGCTTTCTTT. Its protein product is CASSDSRVNTEAFF.

This chain links TRBV7-2 with TRBJ2-7; D remains ambiguous. V lost 0 bases and J 2 bases, leaving 8 bases between the germline ends. The CDR3 contains 14 residues. Germline assignment: CDR1 SGHTA and CDR2 FQGNSA. The CDR3, as DNA: TGTGCCAGCAGCTTAGCTGGCGAAACCTACGAGCAGTACTTC. Residues: CASSLAGETYEQYF.

V is TRBV6-1 and J is TRBJ2-1; 10 nucleotides agree with TRBD2. The CDR3 contains 14 residues. The germline V gene encodes CDR1 MNHNS and CDR2 SASEGT. V shed 3 bases and J 4 bases; nucleotides not matched to a gene: 0. The CDR3 nucleotides are TGTGCCAGCAGTGATAGCGGGGGGTACAATGAGCAGTTCTTC. Translated, it gives CASSDSGGYNEQFF.

The chain couples TRBV5-1 to TRBJ2-1; the match to TRBD2 covers 11 bases. V lost 0 bases and J lost 4; bases outside the gene matches: 9. The CDR3 runs to 18 residues. CDR1 is SGHRS and CDR2 is YFSETQ in the germline V gene. The CDR3 spells CASSLDPNSGGAYNEQFF. CDR3 bases: TGCGCCAGCAGCTTGGACCCTAATAGCGGGGGGGCATACAATGAGCAGTTCTTC.

V gene TRBV5-1 combines with J gene TRBJ2-7; 7 bases are shared with TRBD1. CDR1 is SGHRS, CDR2 YFSETQ, per germline. There are 18 residues in the CDR3. The ends lost 3 bases at V and 0 bases at J; junction bases unmatched: 15. CDR3 sequence reads: CASSSPTTGPSRSYEQYF. In nucleotides, the CDR3 is TGCGCCAGCAGCTCCCCCACGACAGGGCCCTCGCGCTCCTACGAGCAGTACTTC.

The chain uses TRBV18 and TRBJ2-5; 8 nucleotides line up with TRBD2. Unmatched junction bases numbered 4, after V lost 3 bases and J lost 1 base. The CDR3 runs 15 residues. Germline V gene lookup returns CDR1 KGHSH and CDR2 LQKENI. CDR3 residues: CASSPFSGTQETQYF. CDR3 coding DNA: TGTGCCAGCTCACCCTTTAGCGGGACCCAAGAGACCCAGTACTTC. Variable domain in full (rest from reference TRBV18 and TRBJ2-5): NAGVMQNPRHLVRRRGQEARLRCSPMKGHSHVYWYRQLPEEGLKFMVYLQKENIIDESGMPKERFSAEFPKEGPSILRIQQVVRGDSAAYFCASSPFSGTQETQYFGPGTRLLVL.

This clone was picked up a small number of times. The chain joins TRBV5-1 to TRBJ1-1; TRBD1 agrees at 8 bases. The CDR3 covers 15 residues. From germline, CDR1 is SGHRS and CDR2 YFSETQ. Losses at the gene ends were 0 bases for V and 5 bases for J; bases not matched to a gene: 6. The chain's CDR3 is CASSLGETGGTEAFF. The CDR3 coding sequence is TGCGCCAGCAGCTTGGGAGAAACAGGGGGAACTGAAGCTTTCTTT.

The chain links TRBV5-6 to TRBJ2-7; D remains ambiguous. Germline values: CDR1 SGHDT, CDR2 YYEEEE. V was cut by 4 bases and J by 1 base, with 12 bases left in between. There are 14 residues in the CDR3. The CDR3 protein is CASSPGGGSYEQYF. CDR3 DNA sequence: TGTGCCAGCAGCCCCGGTGGCGGTTCCTACGAGCAGTACTTC.

The J gene is TRBJ2-2, the V gene TRBV21-1; whether TRBD1, the table's D call, matches the DNA was not checked. TRBV21-1 is a recognized pseudogene. The CDR3 runs to 14 residues. The CDR3: CASSTRGITGELFF. CDR3 bases: TGTGCCAGCAGCACCAGGGGGATAACCGGGGAGCTGTTTTTT.